This TCR beta chain was identified in a study of blood T cells in healthy people across ages. As concerns this clonotype: Its antigen is unidentified.

Germline CDR1 SGHTA, CDR2 FQGTGA. V lost 5 bases and J 3 bases, leaving 10 bases between the germline ends. This CDR3 has 14 residues. General observations from the study: Diversity figures derived from one million T cells were judged to underestimate the true value. Diversity was higher, and naive CD4+ cells more numerous, in long-lived donors than in aged donors.

A second roughly 6 to 12 cycle PCR used barcoded and J-beta primers. Each of the cDNA molecules was tagged by a template-switch adaptor with 12 random nucleotides. Each sample provided no less than 2.5 million CDR3-containing paired-end reads. TCRdb reprocessed the 5' RACE reads via MiXCR and lists one record per CDR3 protein. The data show around 800,000 distinct CDR3 sequences, with more than 25% seen just once and 2.5% to 3.5% held by the top ten. These data were also reused for a study on T cells of mothers and their children.

The chain uses TRBV7-3 and TRBJ2-2; possible D gene TRBD2, 6 bases. The sample was blood. The TCR originated in a boy aged 10-17 years in good health. CDR3 sequence reads: CASSTGLYTGELFF. The CDR3 DNA is TGTGCCAGCAGCACGGGACTCTACACCGGGGAGCTGTTTTTT. Full variable domain (outside the CDR3, taken from reference TRBV7-3 and TRBJ2-2): GAGVSQTPSNKVTEKGKYVELRCDPISGHTALYWYRQSLGQGPEFLIYFQGTGAADDSGLPNDRFFAVRPEGSVSTLKIQRTERGDSAVYLCASSTGLYTGELFFGEGSRLTVL.